These T cell receptor beta chains were read from a single sample in a study of Graves' ophthalmopathy and Graves' hyperthyroidism. One entry per CDR3 protein results from TCRdb running MiXCR on the multiplex PCR reads. The table has around 660,000 distinct CDR3 sequences, over 40% seen once. The sample consisted of peripheral blood. The origin of the receptors is an adult man with Graves' ophthalmopathy. Each CDR3 is given with its conserved first and last residue. Each record gives: D gene, V gene, J gene, clone size, CDR3 DNA, CDR3 protein. The D gene is left open where the match is weak. Some rows mark clone size as missing; the rest say once, few, many or name a class of expanded clone.

D: TRBD1
V: TRBV2
J: TRBJ1-2
size: .
DNA: TGTGCCAGCCAGGCTCTGGTGACAGGGGACGGCTACACCTTC
CDR3: CASQALVTGDGYTF

D: TRBD2
V: TRBV20-1
J: TRBJ2-5
size: many
DNA: TGCAGTGCTAGAGGAGCGGGAGGGCCAAGAGAGACCCAGTACTTC
CDR3: CSARGAGGPRETQYF

D: TRBD1
V: TRBV15
J: TRBJ1-2
size: many
DNA: TGTGCCACCAGGGCCCCCGGGACAGGGTTCTCCAACTATGGCTACACCTTC
CDR3: CATRAPGTGFSNYGYTF

D: .
V: TRBV10-3
J: TRBJ2-6
size: many
DNA: TGTGCCATCAGTGACAGGACTGCTGGGGCCAACGTCCTGACTTTC
CDR3: CAISDRTAGANVLTF

D: TRBD1
V: TRBV11-2
J: TRBJ1-2
size: many
DNA: TGTGCCAGCCGGGACAGGGGCGGAATTTATGGCTACACCTTC
CDR3: CASRDRGGIYGYTF

D: TRBD1
V: TRBV10-3
J: TRBJ1-2
size: many
DNA: TGTGCCATCAGTGTTACGGGACAGGGGCTTAGTAACTATGGCTACACCTTC
CDR3: CAISVTGQGLSNYGYTF

D: TRBD1
V: TRBV6-1
J: TRBJ2-7
size: many
DNA: TGTGCCAGCAGGCCGGGACAGGGAACCTACGAGCAGTACTTC
CDR3: CASRPGQGTYEQYF

D: .
V: TRBV5-6
J: TRBJ1-1
size: few
DNA: TGTGCCAGCAGTCCTCAGGGAGAGGGCACTGAAGCTTTCTTT
CDR3: CASSPQGEGTEAFF

D: .
V: TRBV25-1
J: TRBJ2-2
size: .
DNA: TGTGCCAGCAGTGAAAGGGAGTTGTTCAACACCGGGGAGCTGTTTTTT
CDR3: CASSERELFNTGELFF

D: .
V: TRBV12-3/TRBV12-4
J: TRBJ1-3
size: once
DNA: TGTGCCAGCAGTTCCACGGGGAGGGACACCATATATTTT
CDR3: CASSSTGRDTIYF

D: TRBD1
V: TRBV20-1
J: TRBJ1-5
size: .
DNA: TGCAGTGTTAGAGAAAAGGACAGGGGGCTTCAGCCCCAGCATTTT
CDR3: CSVREKDRGLQPQHF

D: .
V: TRBV12-3/TRBV12-4
J: TRBJ1-1
size: .
DNA: TGTGCCCCCCCCCCACCGATGAGCACTGAAGCTTTCTTT
CDR3: CAPPPPMSTEAFF

D: TRBD1
V: TRBV10-3
J: TRBJ1-1
size: few
DNA: TGTGCCAGCATCCAATTCCCGGGACAGGGGAGGACTGAAGCTTTCTTT
CDR3: CASIQFPGQGRTEAFF

D: .
V: TRBV5-5
J: TRBJ1-5
size: many
DNA: TGTGCCAGCAGCTTTAGGGGAAGTGGCAATCAGCCCCAGCATTTT
CDR3: CASSFRGSGNQPQHF

D: .
V: TRBV5-5
J: TRBJ1-1
size: .
DNA: TGTGCCAGCAGCTCGGAGGGGTCTGAAGCTTTCTTT
CDR3: CASSSEGSEAFF

D: TRBD1
V: TRBV5-1
J: TRBJ1-1
size: many
DNA: TGCGCCAGCAGCTTGTCACAGGGGATGGTGAACACTGAAGCTTTCTTT
CDR3: CASSLSQGMVNTEAFF

D: .
V: TRBV7-6
J: TRBJ1-5
size: many
DNA: TGTGCCAGCAGCCCGACCGATGGTAGCAATCAGCCCCAGCATTTT
CDR3: CASSPTDGSNQPQHF

D: .
V: TRBV9
J: TRBJ1-3
size: many
DNA: TGTGCCAGCAGCGCCTCCCCTGCCGGATCTGGAAACACCATATATTTT
CDR3: CASSASPAGSGNTIYF

D: .
V: TRBV7-9
J: TRBJ1-1
size: many
DNA: TGTGCCAGCGGGGAAATGAACACTGAAGCTTTCTTT
CDR3: CASGEMNTEAFF

D: TRBD1
V: TRBV6-6
J: TRBJ2-6
size: many
DNA: TGTGCCAGCAGTAGAACAGGGGACTCTGGGGCCAACGTCCTGACTTTC
CDR3: CASSRTGDSGANVLTF

D: TRBD1
V: TRBV7-9
J: TRBJ1-2
size: many
DNA: TGTGCCAGCAGCCTGGACCTCGGACAGGGAGGCTATGGCTACACCTTC
CDR3: CASSLDLGQGGYGYTF

D: TRBD1
V: TRBV10-3
J: TRBJ2-7
size: .
DNA: TGTGCCATCAGGGACAGGGCCTCCTACGAGCAGTACTTC
CDR3: CAIRDRASYEQYF

D: .
V: TRBV7-9
J: TRBJ1-1
size: many
DNA: TGTGCCAGCAGCGCCTCGGGACTGGACCTCCTGGGTTTCTTT
CDR3: CASSASGLDLLGFF

D: .
V: TRBV15
J: TRBJ2-7
size: many
DNA: TGTGCCACCAGCAGAGATGGAAGTATCTACGAGCAGTACTTC
CDR3: CATSRDGSIYEQYF

D: .
V: TRBV4-1
J: TRBJ1-1
size: few
DNA: TGCGCCAGCAGCCAAGGGGAAACCGGTGAAGCTTTCTTT
CDR3: CASSQGETGEAFF

D: .
V: TRBV2
J: TRBJ1-2
size: .
DNA: TGTGCCGGCAGTGGTCCTAACTATGGCTACACCTTC
CDR3: CAGSGPNYGYTF

D: .
V: TRBV19
J: TRBJ2-5
size: .
DNA: TGTGCCAGCAGGCCCGGGGGCTTCCAAGAGACCCAGTACTTC
CDR3: CASRPGGFQETQYF

D: .
V: TRBV12-3/TRBV12-4
J: TRBJ1-4
size: once
DNA: TGTGCCAGCAGTTTAAACCGGGGGTATAATGAAAAACTGTTTTTT
CDR3: CASSLNRGYNEKLFF

D: .
V: TRBV18
J: TRBJ2-5
size: .
DNA: TGTGCCAGCTCACCACCGGCCGTCCAAGAGACCCAGTACTTC
CDR3: CASSPPAVQETQYF